This TCR beta chain is drawn from a study of T cells in women clearing cervical HPV infection. V was clipped by 2 bases and J by 7 bases; unmatched bases: 2. Germline loops: CDR1 SGHTA, CDR2 FQGNSA. This CDR3 contains 13 residues. Here immunoSEQ multiplex PCR was the method, and the copy in TCRdb shows in-frame clones only, minus some. The listing contains under 40,000 clones. In the case of this clone: The DNA ends 3 residues before the CDR3 does, and the rest of the CDR3 is filled in from the germline J gene.

MY09/MY11 PCR detected cervical HPV DNA; dot-blot assigned genotypes. The sequence was collected from a woman between 18 and 69 years old with a cervical HPV16 infection that either progressed to CIN3+ or cleared (not recorded which). This chain joins TRBV7-2 and TRBJ1-5; 7 bases agree with TRBD1. Input material: blood buffy coat. The CDR3 bases that were read are TGTGCCAGCAGCTTAAGGGGACAGCAGCCC. Translated, it gives CASSLRGQQP. Given in full, the CDR3 is CASSLRGQQPQHF.